This TCR beta chain was sequenced in a study of T cell repertoires in cytomegalovirus infection. Study overall: Public TCR beta signature analysis indicated the presence of both CMV infection and matching HLA type. General study findings and limits: Predominance within the ex vivo response was attributable to HLA-C-restricted CMV-specific TCR beta clonotypes. Carriage of CMV together with the relevant HLA was identifiable through cumulative public TCR beta family frequency.

About this clonotype: Its antigen remains unknown.

The V end was cut by 4 bases, the J end by 2 bases, with 12 bases between. The CDR3 sequence is 14 residues long. Germline CDR1 reads SGHVS; CDR2 reads FQNEAQ. TCRdb re-called the reads through MiXCR, storing one row per CDR3 protein. Of around 530,000 distinct CDR3 sequences detected, 26% appear once; the ten largest clones hold less than 15%. The rearrangement joins TRBV7-8 to TRBJ2-7; tentative D call: TRBD1 (7 bases). Sequenced input: PBMCs. This TCR came from a human donor in good health (CMV status not recorded). Some clones in this sample may be carry-over from other donors' samples. CDR3 region: CASSSRGVAYEQYF. In DNA form, the CDR3 reads TGTGCCAGCAGCTCCAGGGGGGTCGCCTACGAGCAGTACTTC.